The 25 T cell receptor beta chains reported below all come from one sample, sequenced in a study of shared clonotypes between healthy human individuals. The assay was immunoSEQ multiplex PCR, and TCRdb's table has in-frame clones only and misses some. The table shows 400,000 to 600,000 clones, with around 75% occurring only once. Input material: PBMCs. These TCRs come from a woman between 40 and 50 years old in good health. Some clones in this sample may be carry-over from other donors' samples.

Turning to this clone: The same CDR3 can be traced to other DNA sequences in this sample. This chain links TRBV5-4 with TRBJ1-5; D unresolved. V was trimmed by 0 bases and J by 7 bases, leaving 5 bases between them. The CDR3 consists of 12 residues. Germline V gene lookup returns CDR1 SGHNT and CDR2 YYREEE (reference sequence). As DNA, the CDR3 is TGTGCCAGCAGCTTGGACAGCCAGCCCCAGCATTTT. Translation: CASSLDSQPQHF.

This clone came up once. The chain uses TRBV4-1 and TRBJ2-7; no clear D. This CDR3 has 15 residues. The V gene lost 0 bases and the J gene lost 6 bases, with 15 bases spanning the gap. CDR1 is MGHRA and CDR2 is YSYEKL in the germline V gene. CDR3 in DNA: TGCGCCAGCAGCCAAGAACCCCGGACGGCAAGCGAGCAGTACTTC. This codes for CASSQEPRTASEQYF.

The gene calls are TRBV5-4 and TRBJ1-2; no definite D call. The CDR3 consists of 13 residues. V was clipped by 3 bases and J by 7 bases, with 13 bases between them. Germline V gives CDR1 SGHNT, CDR2 YYREEE (reference sequence). Here the CDR3 DNA reads TGTGCCAGCAGCTATGACACTTTAAGTGGCTACACCTTC. It codes for CASSYDTLSGYTF.

The chain couples TRBV2 to TRBJ2-3; D call uncertain. The germline V gene encodes CDR1 SNHLY and CDR2 FYNNEI. CDR3 length: 14 amino acids. The ends were cut back, 8 bases at V and 6 bases at J, with 18 bases in the middle. CDR3 residues: CASVRYTPRDTQYF. CDR3 coding DNA: TGTGCCAGCGTCAGGTATACCCCTAGGGATACGCAGTATTTT.

This rearrangement joins TRBV28 to TRBJ2-1; maybe TRBD1 (6 bases). Trimming pared 2 bases from V and 10 bases from J, leaving 6 bases between. The CDR3 is 11 amino acids. Germline CDR1 MDHEN, CDR2 SYDVKM. DNA of the CDR3: TGTGCCAGCAGTTTAGGGGGCGAGCAGTTCTTC. Protein sequence: CASSLGGEQFF. The full variable domain, with the rest looked up from reference TRBV28 and TRBJ2-1, is DVKVTQSSRYLVKRTGEKVFLECVQDMDHENMFWYRQDPGLGLRLIYFSYDVKMKEKGDIPEGYSVSREKKERFSLILESASTNQTSMYLCASSLGGEQFFGPGTRLTVL.

The rearrangement joins TRBV11-2 to TRBJ1-2; D gene unclear. This CDR3 is built from 13 residues. Between the trimmed V and J ends, which lost 0 bases and 7 bases, there was a span of 9 bases. Germline V gene sequence: CDR1 SGHAT, CDR2 FQNNGV. The CDR3 sequence is CASSLDRRGGYTF. CDR3 coding DNA: TGTGCCAGCAGCTTAGATCGGCGCGGTGGCTACACCTTC.

This clone appeared a single time. The rearrangement links TRBV7-2 to TRBJ2-1; tentatively, D is TRBD2 (6 bases). CDR3 size: 14 residues. V was shortened by 7 bases and J by 0 bases, with 10 bases between the two germline ends. Germline V CDR1 and CDR2: SGHTA, FQGNSA. The CDR3 region is CASIWGGSYNEQFF. In DNA form, the CDR3 reads TGTGCCAGCATATGGGGAGGCTCCTACAATGAGCAGTTCTTC. Complete variable domain (other parts from reference TRBV7-2 and TRBJ2-1): GAGVSQSPSNKVTEKGKDVELRCDPISGHTALYWYRQSLGQGLEFLIYFQGNSAPDKSGLPSDRFSAERTGGSVSTLTIQRTQQEDSAVYLCASIWGGSYNEQFFGPGTRLTVL.

This chain uses TRBV27 with TRBJ2-7; unclear D gene. Germline V gives CDR1 MNHEY, CDR2 SMNVEV (reference sequence). This CDR3 comprises 14 residues. The V end was cut by 0 bases, the J end by 2 bases, with 8 bases between. CDR3 amino acids: CASSLSGSPYEQYF. The CDR3 DNA follows: TGTGCCAGCAGTTTATCCGGCAGCCCCTACGAGCAGTACTTC.

The chain couples TRBV19 to TRBJ2-5; 9 positions agree with TRBD2. The CDR3 is 15 residues long. The V gene end was trimmed by 1 base and the J gene end by 5 bases; junction bases not matched to a gene: 5. Germline lookup yields CDR1 LNHDA and CDR2 SQIVND (reference sequence). CDR3 sequence (DNA): TGTGCCAGTAGTATAGGCGGGAGGGCCTGGGAGACCCAGTACTTC. Residues: CASSIGGRAWETQYF.

The rearrangement joins TRBV18 to TRBJ2-7; D not resolved. The CDR3 covers 12 residues. In germline, CDR1 is KGHSH, CDR2 LQKENI. The V and J ends lost 3 bases and 6 bases respectively, with 9 bases between them. The CDR3 loop is CASSPLSAEQYF. Here the CDR3 DNA reads TGTGCCAGCTCACCCCTTTCCGCCGAGCAGTACTTC.

The chain recombines TRBV19 with TRBJ2-7; the match to TRBD1 covers 8 bases. Germline V gene data show CDR1 as LNHDA and CDR2 as SQIVND (reference sequence). CDR3 length: 16 amino acids. After removal of 9 bases from V and 0 bases from J, the junction contained 13 bases not matched to a gene. CDR3 in DNA: TGTGCCAGGACCTCGTGGGACCAGGGGGCCTCCTACGAGCAGTACTTC. Amino acids: CARTSWDQGASYEQYF. The variable domain in full, with the rest retrieved from reference TRBV19 and TRBJ2-7, is DGGITQSPKYLFRKEGQNVTLSCEQNLNHDAMYWYRQDPGQGLRLIYYSQIVNDFQKGDIAEGYSVSREKKESFPLTVTSAQKNPTAFYLCARTSWDQGASYEQYFGPGTRLTVT.

The DNA for the CDR3 is TGTGCCAGCAGTCGACAGGGTACTTCCAACGTCCTGACTTTC. Amino acids: CASSRQGTSNVLTF. This chain connects TRBV27 to TRBJ2-6, with 7 nucleotides matching TRBD1. The CDR3 is made up of 14 amino acids. Germline CDR1 and CDR2: MNHEY and SMNVEV (reference sequence). Trimming at V came to 5 bases and at J to 8 bases, leaving 6 bases not matched to a gene.

This sequence joins TRBV27 and TRBJ2-7, with 8 bases identical to TRBD1. This CDR3 region has 11 residues. Per the germline V gene, CDR1 is MNHEY and CDR2 is SMNVEV (reference sequence). The ends lost 10 bases at V and 2 bases at J; junction bases unmatched: 1. CDR3 protein: CATGQAYEQYF. The CDR3 nucleotides are TGTGCCACGGGACAGGCCTACGAGCAGTACTTC.

V usage is TRBV28 and J usage is TRBJ1-2; D is possibly TRBD1 (6 bases). The V and J ends lost 5 bases and 1 base respectively, with 17 bases between them. Germline V lookup: CDR1 MDHEN, CDR2 SYDVKM. The CDR3 contains 16 residues. CDR3 nucleotide sequence: TGTGCCAGCAGTCCCCCCAGGGGAGGCGTTAACTATGGCTACACCTTC. Protein product: CASSPPRGGVNYGYTF.

V gene TRBV10-3 combines with J gene TRBJ2-1; TRBD2 agrees at 12 bases. The CDR3 runs to 15 residues. CDR1 is ENHRY and CDR2 is SYGVKD in the germline V gene. With V trimmed by 6 bases and J by 5 bases, 5 bases remained unmatched. The CDR3, as DNA: TGTGCCATCAGCCTACTAGCGGGGGGAGACAATGAGCAGTTCTTC. Translation: CAISLLAGGDNEQFF.

CDR3 in DNA: TGTGCCTGGAGTGTAGCCAGGCTCAATCAGCCCCAGCATTTT. Residues: CAWSVARLNQPQHF. This chain links TRBV30 with TRBJ1-5; D remains unclear. The germline V gene has CDR1 GTSNPN and CDR2 SVGIG (reference sequence). The CDR3 extends over 14 amino acids. V was pared by 0 bases and J by 3 bases, with 9 bases between.

J is TRBJ2-1 and V is TRBV30; 9 nucleotides agree with TRBD2. This CDR3 is built from 14 residues. V lost 4 bases, J lost 7 bases, and 8 bases stayed unmatched. Germline V gene data show CDR1 as GTSNPN and CDR2 as SVGIG (reference sequence). In nucleotides, the CDR3 is TGTGCCTGGAAAGACGCCCTAGCGGGAAATGAGCAGTTCTTC. Translation: CAWKDALAGNEQFF.

The chain joins TRBV7-9 to TRBJ2-3; D is perhaps TRBD1 (6 bases). This CDR3 has 14 residues. CDR1 SEHNR and CDR2 FQNEAQ come from the germline V gene (reference sequence). V lost 6 bases and J 2 bases, leaving 12 bases between the germline ends. The CDR3 DNA follows: TGTGCCAGCAGATTCGGACAGAACACAGATACGCAGTATTTT. It specifies CASRFGQNTDTQYF.

The J gene is TRBJ1-5, the V gene TRBV19, with 9 bases matching TRBD1. V lost 4 bases, J lost 7 bases, and 5 bases stayed unmatched. This CDR3 is 14 amino acids long. Germline CDR1 and CDR2: LNHDA and SQIVND (reference sequence). CDR3 sequence (DNA): TGTGCCAGTAGTAGGACAGGGGCACGCCAGCCCCAGCATTTT. Its protein is CASSRTGARQPQHF.

The chain joins TRBV2 to TRBJ2-1; 12 nucleotides match TRBD2. Germline CDR1 reads SNHLY; CDR2 reads FYNNEI. V was pared by 6 bases and J by 5 bases, with 23 bases of the junction left unmatched. The CDR3 sequence is 21 residues long. CDR3 loop: CASSGSRRLAGGPMWDNEQFF. The CDR3 DNA is TGTGCCAGCAGCGGATCTCGCCGTCTAGCGGGAGGGCCAATGTGGGACAATGAGCAGTTCTTC.

This chain joins TRBV9 and TRBJ1-6; D is perhaps TRBD1 (6 bases). The V gene's germline CDR1 is SGDLS and CDR2 YYNGEE. The CDR3 is made up of 15 amino acids. Trimming removed 4 bases from V and 12 bases from J, with 20 bases in between. CDR3 amino acids: CASSSGPGQQGPLHF. The CDR3 coding sequence is TGTGCCAGCAGCTCCGGACCGGGCCAACAGGGACCCCTCCACTTT.

This clone was seen just once. V gene TRBV28 combines with J gene TRBJ2-1; 9 positions match TRBD2. CDR1 and CDR2 from the germline V gene are MDHEN and SYDVKM. V trimming: 1 base; J trimming: 2 bases; junction bases outside the gene matches: 3. The length of the CDR3 is 16 residues. The CDR3 reads CASSLYGGRAYNEQFF. CDR3 sequence (DNA): TGTGCCAGCAGTTTATACGGCGGGAGGGCCTACAATGAGCAGTTCTTC.

This clone showed up many times. V usage is TRBV5-1 and J usage is TRBJ2-1, with a possible D match to TRBD2 (6 bases). Germline V gene lookup returns CDR1 SGHRS and CDR2 YFSETQ. CDR3 size: 15 residues. The germline V and J ends were trimmed by 4 bases and 4 bases, with 15 bases remaining between them. The DNA for the CDR3 is TGCGCCAGCAGCCGCGGGATGGGGACTTACAATGAGCAGTTCTTC. Its translation is CASSRGMGTYNEQFF.

J is TRBJ2-1 and V is TRBV28, with D unresolved. Germline V gene data show CDR1 as MDHEN and CDR2 as SYDVKM. Between the trimmed V and J ends, which lost 2 bases and 0 bases, there was a span of 5 bases. The CDR3 extends over 14 amino acids. The DNA of the CDR3 is TGTGCCAGCAGTTTAGCTAGCTCCTACAATGAGCAGTTCTTC. It specifies CASSLASSYNEQFF. Drawing the rest from reference TRBV28 and TRBJ2-1, the complete variable domain is DVKVTQSSRYLVKRTGEKVFLECVQDMDHENMFWYRQDPGLGLRLIYFSYDVKMKEKGDIPEGYSVSREKKERFSLILESASTNQTSMYLCASSLASSYNEQFFGPGTRLTVL.

This clone was counted many times. The CDR3 loop is CASSSGRWNTEAFF. CDR3 nucleotides: TGTGCCAGCAGCTCGGGACGGTGGAACACTGAAGCTTTCTTT. This chain links TRBV5-4 with TRBJ1-1; D might be TRBD1 (5 bases). Germline loops: CDR1 SGHNT, CDR2 YYREEE (reference sequence). This CDR3 has 14 residues. The V end was cut by 3 bases, the J end by 1 base, with 10 bases between.